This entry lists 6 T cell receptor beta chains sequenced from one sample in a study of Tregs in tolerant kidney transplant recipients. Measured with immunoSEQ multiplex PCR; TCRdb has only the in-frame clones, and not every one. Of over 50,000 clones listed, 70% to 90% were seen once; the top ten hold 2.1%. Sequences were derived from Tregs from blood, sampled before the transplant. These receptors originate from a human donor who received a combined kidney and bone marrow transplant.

The CDR3 region is CASSQGGTPHLTDTQYF. Written as DNA, the CDR3 is TGCGCCAGCAGCCAGGGAGGGACACCACATCTCACAGATACGCAGTATTTT. This rearrangement joins TRBV4-1 to TRBJ2-3; TRBD2 is a possible D gene (7 bases). V was shortened by 3 bases and J by 2 bases, with 18 bases between the two germline ends. Germline-derived CDR1 and CDR2 are MGHRA and YSYEKL. The CDR3 spans 17 residues.

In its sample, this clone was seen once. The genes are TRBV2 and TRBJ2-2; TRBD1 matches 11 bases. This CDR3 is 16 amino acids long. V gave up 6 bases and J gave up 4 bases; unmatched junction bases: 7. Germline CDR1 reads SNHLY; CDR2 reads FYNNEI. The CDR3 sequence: CASRDRGRSTTGELFF. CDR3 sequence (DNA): TGTGCCAGCAGGGACAGGGGGCGTTCGACCACCGGGGAGCTGTTTTTT.

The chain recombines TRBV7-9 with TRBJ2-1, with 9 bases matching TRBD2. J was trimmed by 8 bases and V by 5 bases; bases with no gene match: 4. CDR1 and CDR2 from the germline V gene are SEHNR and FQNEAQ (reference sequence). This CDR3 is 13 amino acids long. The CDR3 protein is CASSEGLADEQFF. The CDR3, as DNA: TGTGCCAGCAGCGAGGGACTAGCTGATGAGCAGTTCTTC.

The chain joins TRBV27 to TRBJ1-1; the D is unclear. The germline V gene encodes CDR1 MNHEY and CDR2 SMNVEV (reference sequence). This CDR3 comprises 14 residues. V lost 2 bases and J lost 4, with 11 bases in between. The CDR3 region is CASSLGGRTTEAFF. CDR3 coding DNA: TGTGCCAGCAGTTTAGGCGGCAGGACCACTGAAGCTTTCTTT.

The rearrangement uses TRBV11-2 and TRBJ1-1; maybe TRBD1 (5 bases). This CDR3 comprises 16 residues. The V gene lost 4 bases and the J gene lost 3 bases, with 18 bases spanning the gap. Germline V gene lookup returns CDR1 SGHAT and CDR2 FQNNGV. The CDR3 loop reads CASSSARDGGDTEAFF. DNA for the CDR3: TGTGCCAGCAGCTCCGCGCGGGATGGGGGTGACACTGAAGCTTTCTTT. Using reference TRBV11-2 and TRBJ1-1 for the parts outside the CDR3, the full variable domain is EAGVAQSPRYKIIEKRQSVAFWCNPISGHATLYWYQQILGQGPKLLIQFQNNGVVDDSQLPKDRFSAERLKGVDSTLKIQPAKLEDSAVYLCASSSARDGGDTEAFFGQGTRLTVV.

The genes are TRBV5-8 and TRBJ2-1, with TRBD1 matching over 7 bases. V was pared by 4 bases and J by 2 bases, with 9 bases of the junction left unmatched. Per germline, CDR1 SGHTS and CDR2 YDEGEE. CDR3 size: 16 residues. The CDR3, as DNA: TGTGCCAGCAGCATCGACAGGGTTACGGCCTACAATGAGCAGTTCTTC. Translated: CASSIDRVTAYNEQFF.